This T cell receptor (beta chain) derives from a study of HIV-infected patients and healthy controls. All unsorted peripheral T cells were captured because whole blood was used without fractionation. Four of the ten uninfected healthy control donors were sampled twice, two to three months apart. V was trimmed by 4 bases and J by 2 bases, leaving 8 bases between them. CDR1 is MNHEY and CDR2 is SVGEGT in the germline V gene. This CDR3 has 13 amino acids. Ten or more counts support this clonotype. Alpha and beta constant-region primers primed reverse transcription of approximately 0.55 ug RNA. Each of the alpha and beta chains got its own library through chain-specific third strand synthesis with indices. A single primer pair per chain amplified all rearrangements, with per-molecule barcodes. TCRdb used MiXCR to reprocess the 5' RACE reads, holding one entry per CDR3 protein. The sample lists some 17,000 distinct CDR3 sequences, over 9.5% seen once, with 2.5% to 4% in the top ten.

The sequence came from an adult in good health. Input material: blood. The V call is TRBV6-2 or TRBV6-3, the J call TRBJ1-2; D perhaps matches TRBD1 (6 bases). CDR3 in amino acids: CASSWTANYGYTF. The CDR3 DNA reads as TGTGCCAGCAGTTGGACAGCCAACTATGGCTACACCTTC.